This T cell receptor beta chain was identified in a study of Graves' ophthalmopathy and Graves' hyperthyroidism. Study-level findings and limits: The model's ophthalmopathy progression predictions had approximately 71% sensitivity and approximately 72% specificity.

Points on this clonotype: As yet, its antigen is unknown.

TCR beta CDR3 amplification used RNA transcripts. After a first-round RT-PCR with HTBI primers, a second-round multiplex PCR was run. MiXCR, applied by TCRdb to the multiplex PCR reads, yields one record per CDR3 protein. This sample has about 1.1 million distinct CDR3 sequences, with 35% to 40% found just once. The CDR3 spans 14 residues. With 4 bases removed from V and 0 bases from J, the gap between germline ends came to 12 bases. Germline assignment: CDR1 GTSNPN and CDR2 SVGIG (reference sequence). The sequenced sample consisted of peripheral blood or thyroid tissue (not recorded which). The chain combines TRBV30 with TRBJ1-1; D not certain. The sequence was collected from an adult man with Graves' hyperthyroidism. CDR3 protein: CAWTISSMNTEAFF. The CDR3 DNA follows: TGTGCCTGGACCATATCGTCCATGAACACTGAAGCTTTCTTT.